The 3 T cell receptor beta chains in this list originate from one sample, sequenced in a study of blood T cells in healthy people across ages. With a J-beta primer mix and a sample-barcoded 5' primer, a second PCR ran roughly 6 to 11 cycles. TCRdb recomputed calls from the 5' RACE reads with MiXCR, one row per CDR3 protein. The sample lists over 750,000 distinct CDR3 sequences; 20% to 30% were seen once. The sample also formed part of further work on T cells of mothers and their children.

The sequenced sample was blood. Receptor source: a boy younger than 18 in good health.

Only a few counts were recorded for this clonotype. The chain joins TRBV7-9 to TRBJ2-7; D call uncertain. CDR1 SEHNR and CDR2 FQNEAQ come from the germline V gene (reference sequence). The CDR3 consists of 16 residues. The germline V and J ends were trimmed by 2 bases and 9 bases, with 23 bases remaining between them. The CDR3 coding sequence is TGTGCCAGCAGCTTAAGCCCGGGTCCGGCCATCGAGGCGCAGTACTTC. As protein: CASSLSPGPAIEAQYF.

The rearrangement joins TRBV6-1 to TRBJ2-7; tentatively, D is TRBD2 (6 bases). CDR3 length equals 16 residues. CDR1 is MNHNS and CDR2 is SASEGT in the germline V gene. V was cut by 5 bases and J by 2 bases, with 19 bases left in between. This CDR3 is CASSKFSGQGTYEQYF. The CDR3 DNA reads TGTGCCAGCAGTAAGTTTAGCGGTCAGGGAACCTACGAGCAGTACTTC.

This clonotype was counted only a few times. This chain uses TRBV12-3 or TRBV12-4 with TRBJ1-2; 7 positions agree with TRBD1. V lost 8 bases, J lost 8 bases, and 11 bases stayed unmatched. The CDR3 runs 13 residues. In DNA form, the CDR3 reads TGTGCCAGCGACAGGGAACTAGGTGGCGGCTACACCTTC. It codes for CASDRELGGGYTF.